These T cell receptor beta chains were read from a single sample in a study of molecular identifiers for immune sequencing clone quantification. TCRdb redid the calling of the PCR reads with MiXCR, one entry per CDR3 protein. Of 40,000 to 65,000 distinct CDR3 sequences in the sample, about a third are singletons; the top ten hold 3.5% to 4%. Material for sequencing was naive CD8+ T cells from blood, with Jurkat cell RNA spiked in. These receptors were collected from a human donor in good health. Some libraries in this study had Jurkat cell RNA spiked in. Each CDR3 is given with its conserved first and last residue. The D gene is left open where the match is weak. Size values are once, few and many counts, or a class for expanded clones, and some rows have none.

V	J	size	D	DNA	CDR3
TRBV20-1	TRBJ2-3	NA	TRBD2	TGCAGTGCTACCCGACTAGCGGCGAAAGATACGCAGTATTTT	CSATRLAAKDTQYF
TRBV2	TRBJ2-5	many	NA	TGTGCCAGCAGTGCCCCCAGGGGACCCCAAGAGACCCAGTACTTC	CASSAPRGPQETQYF
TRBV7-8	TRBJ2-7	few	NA	TGTGCCAGCAGCTTAGCCGGGAGTAACTACGAGCAGTACTTC	CASSLAGSNYEQYF
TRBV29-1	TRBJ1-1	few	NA	TGCAGCGCTCTAGGGGGTACCCGGGGCACTGAAGCTTTCTTT	CSALGGTRGTEAFF
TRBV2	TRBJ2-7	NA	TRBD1	TGTGCCACTGGCGGGACAGGGGGCTCCTACGAGCAGTACTTC	CATGGTGGSYEQYF
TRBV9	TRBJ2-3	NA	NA	TGTGCCAGCGGAGAGGGAGTAGAGACTCGCACAGATACGCAGTATTTT	CASGEGVETRTDTQYF
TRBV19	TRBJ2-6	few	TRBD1	TGTGCCACCTCGACAGGGTCCGAACTACTGACTTTC	CATSTGSELLTF
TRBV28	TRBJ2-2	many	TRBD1	TGTGCCAGCGGAGCTATTACAGGGGTACCCGGGGAGCTGTTTTTT	CASGAITGVPGELFF
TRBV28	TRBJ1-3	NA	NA	TGTGCCAGCAGTTTTATGAGGGGGAAAAGCTCTGGAAACACCATATATTTT	CASSFMRGKSSGNTIYF
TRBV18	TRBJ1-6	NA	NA	TGTGCCCCCGTCCGGGGAGAGAATTCACCCCTCCACTTT	CAPVRGENSPLHF
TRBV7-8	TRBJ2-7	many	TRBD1	TGTGCCAGCAGCCCCGTGCCACAGGGGTTCCACGAGCAGTACTTC	CASSPVPQGFHEQYF
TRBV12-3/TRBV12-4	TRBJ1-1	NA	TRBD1	TGTGCCAGCAGTTACACAGGGGCCACTGAAGCTTTCTTT	CASSYTGATEAFF
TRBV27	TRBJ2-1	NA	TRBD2	TGTGCCAGCAGTTCATTCTCATATTGGGAGGGCAATGAGCAGTTCTTC	CASSSFSYWEGNEQFF
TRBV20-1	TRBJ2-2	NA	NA	TGCAGTGCTAGAGAACAGAACACCGGGGAGCTGTTTTTT	CSAREQNTGELFF
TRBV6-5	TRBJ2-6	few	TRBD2	TGTGCCAGCAGTTTGACTAGCGGGAGGGCCTCTGGGGCCAACGTCCTGACTTTC	CASSLTSGRASGANVLTF
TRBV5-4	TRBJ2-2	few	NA	TGTGCCAGCAGCCCCGGACTTTCTGGGGAGCTGTTTTTT	CASSPGLSGELFF
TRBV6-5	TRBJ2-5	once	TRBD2	TGTGCCAGCAGTTACAGACTAGCGGGAGGCCGGGAGACCCAGAACTTC	CASSYRLAGGRETQNF
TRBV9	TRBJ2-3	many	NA	TGTGCCAGCAGCGTATGGGGGAGTGAAGATACGCAGTATTTT	CASSVWGSEDTQYF